This TCR beta chain was profiled in a study of shared clonotypes between healthy human individuals. Overall study findings and caveats: The represented genetic and exposure-history diversity was limited by the small number of donors. Sampling included only blood; tissue repertoires likely differ.

The CDR3 sequence is 13 residues long. The ends lost 4 bases at V and 10 bases at J; junction bases unmatched: 2. Germline CDR1 reads MNHEY; CDR2 reads SMNVEV (reference sequence). Researchers sequenced unsorted PBMC DNA using ten immunoSEQ deep assay plates. Profiling relied on immunoSEQ multiplex PCR, and the TCRdb table lists in-frame clones only, not all of them. There are a few hundred thousand clones in the sample; 70% to 80% occur only once, and about 11% lies in the top ten. Remarks on this clone: Its antigen is unknown.

This TCR came from a woman between 35 and 50 years old in good health. Some clones in this sample may be carry-over from other donors' samples. Specimen: PBMCs. This chain joins TRBV27 and TRBJ2-7; 15 bases are a match to TRBD2. The CDR3 DNA reads as TGTGCCAGCAGTTGGACTAGCGGGAGGGCTCAGTACTTC. Translating it yields CASSWTSGRAQYF.